The 13 T cell receptor beta chains below all came from one sample that was sequenced in a study of blood T cell repertoires in COVID-19. Sequencing used immunoSEQ multiplex PCR; TCRdb keeps in-frame clones, though not all of them. The table includes fewer than 200,000 clones, roughly four fifths detected once. The sequenced material came from peripheral blood. These receptors all come from a woman in her 70s with COVID-19, enrolled during active disease.

This chain joins TRBV18 and TRBJ2-1; the match to TRBD2 covers 10 bases. The junction had 3 bases not matched to a gene; V was cut back by 4 bases and J by 0 bases. CDR1 KGHSH and CDR2 LQKENI come from the germline V gene. The CDR3 covers 16 residues. The CDR3 DNA is TGTGCCAGCTCACTACTAGCGGGGAGCTCCTACAATGAGCAGTTCTTC. The encoded protein is CASSLLAGSSYNEQFF.

This clone was recorded once. The chain employs TRBV5-1 and TRBJ2-5, with TRBD2 matching over 8 bases. The CDR3 consists of 16 residues. The germline V gene encodes CDR1 SGHRS and CDR2 YFSETQ. The V segment lost 1 base and the J segment 5 bases; nucleotides outside the gene matches: 10. CDR3 sequence: CASSLFGLAEGETQYF. CDR3 in DNA: TGCGCCAGCAGCTTGTTCGGACTAGCCGAGGGCGAGACCCAGTACTTC.

The chain combines TRBV29-1 with TRBJ2-6; D unresolved. The CDR3 is 12 amino acids. Trimming stripped 3 bases from V and 4 bases from J, with 4 bases between. Germline V lookup: CDR1 SQVTM, CDR2 ANQGSEA. CDR3 protein: CSVDSGANVLTF. The CDR3 coding sequence is TGCAGCGTTGACTCCGGGGCCAACGTCCTGACTTTC.

The chain couples TRBV11-2 to TRBJ1-5; maybe TRBD1 (5 bases). From germline, CDR1 is SGHAT and CDR2 FQNNGV. V lost 5 bases and J 1 base, leaving 9 bases between the germline ends. The CDR3 spans 14 residues. The CDR3 loop is CASSPAGSNQPQHF. The DNA for the CDR3 is TGTGCCAGCAGCCCTGCAGGGAGCAATCAGCCCCAGCATTTT. Based on the CDR3 plus reference TRBV11-2 and TRBJ1-5, the full variable domain is EAGVAQSPRYKIIEKRQSVAFWCNPISGHATLYWYQQILGQGPKLLIQFQNNGVVDDSQLPKDRFSAERLKGVDSTLKIQPAKLEDSAVYLCASSPAGSNQPQHFGDGTRLSIL.

This clone occurred once. The chain links TRBV3-1 (or the pseudogene TRBV3-2) to TRBJ1-6; 8 bases are a match to TRBD1. CDR1 and CDR2 (germline): LGHDT, YNNKEL (reference sequence). The CDR3 is 15 amino acids. V lost 4 bases to trimming and J lost 8 bases; unmatched junction nucleotides: 7. The CDR3: CASSRRTGYDSPLHF. CDR3 DNA: TGTGCCAGCAGCCGCCGGACAGGGTATGATTCACCCCTCCACTTT.

This clone was seen only once. The rearrangement joins TRBV9 to TRBJ2-3, with 7 bases matching TRBD2. This CDR3 region has 16 residues. Germline V CDR1 and CDR2: SGDLS, YYNGEE. The trim removed 4 bases at V and 1 base at J, leaving 9 bases unmatched. The CDR3 sequence is CASSTRLATGTDTQYF. CDR3 nucleotides: TGTGCCAGCAGCACCCGACTAGCTACCGGCACAGATACGCAGTATTTT.

The rearrangement uses TRBV5-1 and TRBJ1-1, with 7 bases aligning to TRBD1. The V gene's germline CDR1 is SGHRS and CDR2 YFSETQ. This CDR3 has 12 residues. V dropped 4 bases and J dropped 5; count of bases not matched to a gene: 2. As DNA, the CDR3 is TGCGCCAGCAGCATACAGGGGACTGAAGCTTTCTTT. Amino acids: CASSIQGTEAFF.

This chain joins TRBV30 and TRBJ1-5; 8 bases align to TRBD1. V trimming: 5 bases; J trimming: 7 bases; junction bases outside the gene matches: 10. CDR3 size: 14 residues. CDR1 is GTSNPN and CDR2 is SVGIG in the germline V gene (reference sequence). CDR3 residues: CAWGNTGGGQPQHF. The DNA for the CDR3 is TGTGCCTGGGGAAACACAGGGGGAGGCCAGCCCCAGCATTTT.

V is TRBV5-1 and J is TRBJ1-4; D is ambiguous. CDR1 SGHRS and CDR2 YFSETQ come from the germline V gene. V was pared by 3 bases and J by 7 bases, with 22 bases between. This CDR3 region has 17 residues. The CDR3 sequence is CASSSKQWEPGIEKLFF. In DNA form, the CDR3 reads TGCGCCAGCAGCTCGAAACAGTGGGAGCCAGGAATTGAAAAACTGTTTTTT. Looking up the rest from reference TRBV5-1 and TRBJ1-4 gives the full variable domain: KAGVTQTPRYLIKTRGQQVTLSCSPISGHRSVSWYQQTPGQGLQFLFEYFSETQRNKGNFPGRFSGRQFSNSRSEMNVSTLELGDSALYLCASSSKQWEPGIEKLFFGSGTQLSVL.

The chain recombines TRBV5-1 with TRBJ2-7; 8 bases fit TRBD2. The V segment lost 2 bases and the J segment 2 bases; nucleotides outside the gene matches: 9. In germline, CDR1 is SGHRS, CDR2 YFSETQ. This CDR3 region has 16 residues. Written as DNA, the CDR3 is TGCGCCAGCAGCTTCCAGGGACTAGATAATACCTACGAGCAGTACTTC. It codes for CASSFQGLDNTYEQYF. Full variable domain (remainder filled in from reference TRBV5-1 and TRBJ2-7): KAGVTQTPRYLIKTRGQQVTLSCSPISGHRSVSWYQQTPGQGLQFLFEYFSETQRNKGNFPGRFSGRQFSNSRSEMNVSTLELGDSALYLCASSFQGLDNTYEQYFGPGTRLTVT.

The chain joins TRBV18 to TRBJ2-7; D may be TRBD1 (5 bases). CDR1 KGHSH and CDR2 LQKENI come from the germline V gene. The CDR3 totals 14 residues. V was trimmed by 3 bases and J by 0 bases, leaving 9 bases between them. CDR3 bases: TGTGCCAGCTCACCCCAGGGTGACTCCTACGAGCAGTACTTC. It is translated as CASSPQGDSYEQYF. Full variable domain (rest looked up from reference TRBV18 and TRBJ2-7): NAGVMQNPRHLVRRRGQEARLRCSPMKGHSHVYWYRQLPEEGLKFMVYLQKENIIDESGMPKERFSAEFPKEGPSILRIQQVVRGDSAAYFCASSPQGDSYEQYFGPGTRLTVT.

This clone has just one count. The DNA for the CDR3 is TGTGCCAGCAGCCGACAGGGAGGAATCCGCGGCTACACCTTC. It specifies CASSRQGGIRGYTF. This sequence joins TRBV14 and TRBJ1-2; 7 bases match TRBD1. The CDR3 length is 14 residues. The V gene's germline CDR1 is SGHDN and CDR2 FVKESK. The trim removed 4 bases at V and 8 bases at J, leaving 10 bases unmatched.

This chain links TRBV7-3 with TRBJ2-4; D not certain. Germline-derived CDR1 and CDR2 are SGHTA and FQGTGA. The V end lost 5 bases, the J end lost 5 bases, and 10 bases lay between the germline ends. The CDR3 has 13 amino acids. The CDR3 here is CASSLALENIQYF. The CDR3 nucleotides read TGTGCCAGCAGCCTGGCCTTGGAAAACATTCAGTACTTC. Full variable domain (remainder filled in from reference TRBV7-3 and TRBJ2-4): GAGVSQTPSNKVTEKGKYVELRCDPISGHTALYWYRQSLGQGPEFLIYFQGTGAADDSGLPNDRFFAVRPEGSVSTLKIQRTERGDSAVYLCASSLALENIQYFGAGTRLSVL.